Presented here are 18 T cell receptor beta chains from one specimen sequenced in a study of CD8 T cells in ankylosing spondylitis. TCRdb used MiXCR to reprocess the 5' RACE reads, holding one entry per CDR3 protein. The table shows tens of thousands of distinct CDR3 sequences, with approximately 11% occurring only once. Sequencing was carried out using blood, either unsorted or a sorted T cell fraction (not recorded which). These receptors were taken from a male donor with ankylosing spondylitis or in good health (not recorded which).

A few counts support this clonotype. This chain connects TRBV7-6 to TRBJ2-3; no clear D gene. V lost 5 bases and J 5 bases, leaving 11 bases between the germline ends. The CDR3 totals 13 residues. The V gene's germline CDR1 is SGHVS and CDR2 FNYEAQ. The CDR3 region has the DNA TGTGCCAGCAGCAGACCGCAGATAGATACGCAGTATTTT. Translation gives CASSRPQIDTQYF.

A few counts support this clonotype. The CDR3 reads CSVLGTGIGSYEQYF. The CDR3 region has the DNA TGCAGCGTTCTTGGGACGGGGATAGGATCCTACGAGCAGTACTTC. This rearrangement joins TRBV29-1 to TRBJ2-7; perhaps D is TRBD1 or TRBD2 (5 bases each). Germline V lookup: CDR1 SQVTM, CDR2 ANQGSEA. Trimming cost V 5 bases and J 1 base, with 18 bases left between them. This CDR3 spans 15 amino acids.

This clonotype was counted at least ten times. The genes are TRBV5-1 and TRBJ2-7, with D maybe TRBD2 (5 bases). CDR3 size: 14 residues. Germline-derived CDR1 and CDR2 are SGHRS and YFSETQ. Trimming removed 3 bases at V and 4 bases at J, with 14 bases between. The CDR3 reads CASSSELDAYEQYF. The CDR3, as DNA: TGCGCCAGCAGCTCCGAACTAGACGCGTACGAGCAGTACTTC.

This clonotype has a count of ten or more. This chain links TRBV6-5 with TRBJ2-4; D gene unclear. Germline CDR1 is MNHEY and CDR2 is SVGAGI. V dropped 4 bases and J dropped 7 bases, with 8 bases sitting between them. This CDR3 comprises 12 residues. CDR3: CASSSPGNIQYF. The CDR3 DNA reads as TGTGCCAGCAGTTCCCCGGGCAACATTCAGTACTTC.

The table lists this clonotype with a few counts. The chain recombines TRBV20-1 with TRBJ2-5; D possibly uses TRBD1 or TRBD2 (7 bases each). CDR3 length: 14 amino acids. The germline CDR1 and CDR2 sequences are DFQATT and SNEGSKA (reference sequence). Trimming took 6 bases from V and 5 from J, leaving 19 bases between them. In nucleotides, the CDR3 is TGCAGTGCCCCCAGGGGGGGGGAAGGGGAGACCCAGTACTTC. Translated: CSAPRGGEGETQYF.

This clonotype came up many times. This chain joins TRBV20-1 and TRBJ2-5, with 8 bases matching TRBD2. The CDR3 has 13 amino acids. Per the germline V gene, CDR1 is DFQATT and CDR2 is SNEGSKA (reference sequence). The J segment lost 3 bases and the V segment lost 6 bases, leaving 6 bases of the junction unmatched. CDR3 coding DNA: TGCAGTGCGGGCGGGGGGTTCGAAGAGACCCAGTACTTC. As protein: CSAGGGFEETQYF.

This clonotype came up many times. The rearrangement joins TRBV6-1 to TRBJ2-2; D unresolved. V lost 6 bases to trimming and J lost 7 bases, with 15 bases between them. The CDR3 has 14 amino acids. CDR1 MNHNS and CDR2 SASEGT come from the germline V gene. The CDR3 sequence is CASSRPGGHGELFF. Written as DNA, the CDR3 is TGTGCCAGCAGCCGTCCCGGTGGGCACGGGGAGCTGTTTTTT.

The sample holds many counts of this clonotype. The rearrangement links TRBV5-1 to TRBJ2-3; D ambiguous. CDR3 length equals 14 residues. The germline V gene encodes CDR1 SGHRS and CDR2 YFSETQ. V was cut by 4 bases and J by 0 bases, with 9 bases left in between. CDR3 loop: CASSLDGSTDTQYF. The CDR3 bases are TGCGCCAGCAGCCTGGACGGTAGCACAGATACGCAGTATTTT.

The sample holds a few counts of this clonotype. V usage is TRBV27 and J usage is TRBJ2-2, with 8 bases fitting TRBD2. This CDR3 is 17 amino acids long. J was trimmed by 4 bases and V by 6 bases; bases with no gene match: 13. The germline CDR1 and CDR2 sequences are MNHEY and SMNVEV (reference sequence). Written as DNA, the CDR3 is TGTGCCAGCAGGGATCCCACGGGGGGGCTCATCACCGGGGAGCTGTTTTTT. Protein product: CASRDPTGGLITGELFF.

The sample holds many counts of this clonotype. V usage is TRBV12-3 or TRBV12-4 and J usage is TRBJ1-1; D possibly corresponds to TRBD1 (6 bases). The CDR3 contains 11 residues. V was trimmed by 2 bases and J by 9 bases, leaving 7 bases between them. In DNA form, the CDR3 reads TGTGCCAGCAGTTTACAGGGGCAAGCTTTCTTT. Translating gives CASSLQGQAFF.

V is TRBV6-1 and J is TRBJ2-7; TRBD1 matches at 10 bases. This CDR3 is built from 16 residues. Germline V CDR1 and CDR2: MNHNS, SASEGT. J gave up 9 bases and V 6 bases, and 17 bases lay outside the gene matches. The CDR3 DNA reads as TGTGCCAGCAGATTGGATTGGGGACAGGGGTTCTCCGCGCAGTACTTC. Amino acids: CASRLDWGQGFSAQYF.

This clonotype came up many times. This sequence joins TRBV5-1 and TRBJ2-5; no firm D call. The CDR3 has 14 amino acids. Trimming stripped 0 bases from V and 2 bases from J, with 8 bases between. Germline V lookup: CDR1 SGHRS, CDR2 YFSETQ. CDR3 in amino acids: CASSLVSSQETQYF. In DNA form, the CDR3 reads TGCGCCAGCAGCTTGGTTTCATCTCAAGAGACCCAGTACTTC.

This clonotype was detected many times. The rearrangement uses TRBV5-6 and TRBJ1-2; D remains unclear. CDR3 length: 12 residues. V was pared by 2 bases and J by 4 bases, with 6 bases between. From germline, CDR1 is SGHDT and CDR2 YYEEEE. CDR3 DNA sequence: TGTGCCAGCAGCTTACTCGGCTATGGCTACACCTTC. It encodes CASSLLGYGYTF.

This clonotype was seen more than once but under ten times. The CDR3 reads CASSVDLQGYSPLHF. The CDR3 DNA sequence: TGTGCCAGCAGCGTAGATCTTCAGGGGTATTCACCCCTCCACTTT. V gene TRBV9 combines with J gene TRBJ1-6, with TRBD1 as a possible D gene (6 bases). Germline values: CDR1 SGDLS, CDR2 YYNGEE. V lost 0 bases to trimming and J lost 8 bases, with 12 bases between them. This CDR3 has 15 residues.

This clonotype was seen ten or more times. The gene calls are TRBV12-3 or TRBV12-4 and TRBJ2-7, with 9 bases fitting TRBD1. This CDR3 is built from 14 residues. With 5 bases clipped from V and 3 bases from J, the junction kept 5 bases outside the gene matches. CDR3 sequence: CASSRQGGIYEQYF. The CDR3 bases are TGTGCCAGCAGTCGACAGGGGGGGATCTACGAGCAGTACTTC.

Many counts were recorded for this clonotype. V is TRBV2 and J is TRBJ2-7, with D unclear. The V and J ends lost 2 bases and 3 bases respectively, with 20 bases between them. Per the germline V gene, CDR1 is SNHLY and CDR2 is FYNNEI. The CDR3 length is 17 residues. The CDR3 nucleotides read TGTGCCAGCAGTGAATCTGACTGGGGTCTACCGAACTACGAGCAGTACTTC. It specifies CASSESDWGLPNYEQYF.

There are many counts of this clonotype. The chain carries TRBV29-1 and TRBJ2-7; possibly TRBD1 for D (6 bases). This CDR3 has 12 amino acids. Trimming took off 1 base at V and 4 bases at J, with 8 bases between the two ends. Germline lookup yields CDR1 SQVTM and CDR2 ANQGSEA. The CDR3 bases are TGCAGCGTTGAAGCCAGGGGATACGAGCAGTACTTC. Its translation is CSVEARGYEQYF.

This clonotype appeared many times. The J gene is TRBJ1-2, the V gene TRBV6-1; no definite D call. The CDR3 consists of 16 residues. Germline-derived CDR1 and CDR2 are MNHNS and SASEGT. With 10 bases removed from V and 0 bases from J, the gap between germline ends came to 21 bases. CDR3 nucleotides: TGTGCCACCGAGGGCAGGACGCGCGAAACTAACTATGGCTACACCTTC. It is translated as CATEGRTRETNYGYTF.